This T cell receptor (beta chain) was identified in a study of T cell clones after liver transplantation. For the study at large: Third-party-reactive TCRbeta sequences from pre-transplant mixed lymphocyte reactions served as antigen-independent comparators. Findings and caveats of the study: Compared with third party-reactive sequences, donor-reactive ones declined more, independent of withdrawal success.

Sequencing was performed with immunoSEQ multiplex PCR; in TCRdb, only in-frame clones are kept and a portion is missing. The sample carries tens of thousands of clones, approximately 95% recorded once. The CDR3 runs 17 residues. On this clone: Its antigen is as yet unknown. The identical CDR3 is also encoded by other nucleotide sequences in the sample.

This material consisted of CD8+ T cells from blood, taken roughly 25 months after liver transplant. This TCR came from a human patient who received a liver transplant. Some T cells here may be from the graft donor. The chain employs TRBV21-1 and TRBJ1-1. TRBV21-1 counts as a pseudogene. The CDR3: CASSKALGGIMNTEAFF. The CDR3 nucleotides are TGTGCCAGCAGCAAAGCGCTAGGTGGGATTATGAACACTGAAGCCTTCTTT.